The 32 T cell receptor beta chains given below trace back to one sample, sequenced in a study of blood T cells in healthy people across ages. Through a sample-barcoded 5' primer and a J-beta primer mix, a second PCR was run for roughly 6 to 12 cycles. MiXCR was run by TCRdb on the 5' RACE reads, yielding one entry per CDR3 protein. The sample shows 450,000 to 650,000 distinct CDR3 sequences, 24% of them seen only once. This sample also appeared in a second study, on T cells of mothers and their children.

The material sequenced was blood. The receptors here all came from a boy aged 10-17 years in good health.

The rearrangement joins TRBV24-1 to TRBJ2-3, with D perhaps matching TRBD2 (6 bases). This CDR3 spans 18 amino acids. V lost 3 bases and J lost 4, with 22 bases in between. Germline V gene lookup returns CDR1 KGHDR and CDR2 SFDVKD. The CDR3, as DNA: TGTGCCACCAGTGATCCGGCGGCTTCAGCGGGCTTCCCAGATACGCAGTATTTT. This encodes CATSDPAASAGFPDTQYF.

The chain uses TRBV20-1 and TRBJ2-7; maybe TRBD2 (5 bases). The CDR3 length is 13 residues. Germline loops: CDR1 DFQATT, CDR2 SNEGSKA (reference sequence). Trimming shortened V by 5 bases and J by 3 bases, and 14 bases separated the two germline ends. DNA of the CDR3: TGCAGTGCTTCTAGCCGGCCGAACTACGAGCAGTACTTC. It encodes CSASSRPNYEQYF.

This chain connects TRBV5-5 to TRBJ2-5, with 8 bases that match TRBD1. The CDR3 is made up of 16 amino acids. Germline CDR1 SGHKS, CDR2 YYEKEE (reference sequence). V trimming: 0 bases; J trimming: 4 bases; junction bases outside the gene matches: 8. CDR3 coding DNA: TGTGCCAGCAGCTTGGGGCAGGGGGCAAGAGGAGAGACCCAGTACTTC. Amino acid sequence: CASSLGQGARGETQYF.

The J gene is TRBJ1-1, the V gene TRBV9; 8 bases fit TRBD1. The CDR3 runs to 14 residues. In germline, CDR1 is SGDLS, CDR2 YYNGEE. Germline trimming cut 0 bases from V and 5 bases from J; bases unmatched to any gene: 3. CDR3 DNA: TGTGCCAGCAGCGTAGGAGACAGGGGTACTGAAGCTTTCTTT. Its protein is CASSVGDRGTEAFF.

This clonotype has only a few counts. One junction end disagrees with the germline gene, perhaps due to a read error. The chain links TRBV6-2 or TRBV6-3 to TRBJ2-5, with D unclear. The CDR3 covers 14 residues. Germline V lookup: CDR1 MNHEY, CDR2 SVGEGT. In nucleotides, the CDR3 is TGTGCCAGCAGTTACCAAGCATTATTCAATGAGCAGCTCTTC. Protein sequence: CASSYQALFNEQLF.

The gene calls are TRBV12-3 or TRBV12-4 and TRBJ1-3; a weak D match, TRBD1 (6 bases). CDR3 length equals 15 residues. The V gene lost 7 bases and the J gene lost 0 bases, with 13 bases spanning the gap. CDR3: CASILDRTSGNTIYF. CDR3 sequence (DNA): TGTGCCAGCATTCTCGACAGGACCTCTGGAAACACCATATATTTT.

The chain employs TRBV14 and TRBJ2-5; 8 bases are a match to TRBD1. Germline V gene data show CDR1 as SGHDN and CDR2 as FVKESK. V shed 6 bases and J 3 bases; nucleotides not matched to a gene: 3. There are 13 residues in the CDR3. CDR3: CASRRTGKETQYF. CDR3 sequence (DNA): TGTGCCAGCAGGAGGACAGGGAAAGAGACCCAGTACTTC.

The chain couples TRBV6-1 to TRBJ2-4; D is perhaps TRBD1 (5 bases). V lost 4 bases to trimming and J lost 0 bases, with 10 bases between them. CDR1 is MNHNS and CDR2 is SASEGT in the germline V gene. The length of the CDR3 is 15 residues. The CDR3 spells CASSGQTLAKNIQYF. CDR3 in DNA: TGTGCCAGCAGTGGACAGACACTAGCCAAAAACATTCAGTACTTC.

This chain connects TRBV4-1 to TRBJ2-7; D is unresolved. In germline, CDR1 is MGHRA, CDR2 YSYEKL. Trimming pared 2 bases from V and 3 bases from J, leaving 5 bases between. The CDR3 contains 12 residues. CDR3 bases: TGCGCCAGCAGCCAATTTGACTACGAGCAGTACTTC. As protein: CASSQFDYEQYF.

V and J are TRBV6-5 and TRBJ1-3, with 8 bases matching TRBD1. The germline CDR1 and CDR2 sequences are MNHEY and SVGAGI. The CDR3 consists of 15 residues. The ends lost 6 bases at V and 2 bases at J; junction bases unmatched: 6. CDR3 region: CASRPVDRAGNTIYF. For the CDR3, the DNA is TGTGCCAGCAGACCCGTGGACAGGGCTGGAAACACCATATATTTT.

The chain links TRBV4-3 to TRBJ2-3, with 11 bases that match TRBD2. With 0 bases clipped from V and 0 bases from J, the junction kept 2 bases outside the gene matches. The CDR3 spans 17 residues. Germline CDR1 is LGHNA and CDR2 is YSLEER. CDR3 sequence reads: CASSQDPSGGSTDTQYF. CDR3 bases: TGCGCCAGCAGCCAAGATCCTAGCGGGGGGAGCACAGATACGCAGTATTTT.

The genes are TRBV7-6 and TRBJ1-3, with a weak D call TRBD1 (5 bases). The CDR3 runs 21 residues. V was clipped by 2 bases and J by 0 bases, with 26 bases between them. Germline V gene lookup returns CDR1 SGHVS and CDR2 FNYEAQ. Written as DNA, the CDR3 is TGTGCCAGCAGCTTAATAGTCGTCGGCTCAGGGTACAAGCTCTCTGGAAACACCATATATTTT. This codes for CASSLIVVGSGYKLSGNTIYF.

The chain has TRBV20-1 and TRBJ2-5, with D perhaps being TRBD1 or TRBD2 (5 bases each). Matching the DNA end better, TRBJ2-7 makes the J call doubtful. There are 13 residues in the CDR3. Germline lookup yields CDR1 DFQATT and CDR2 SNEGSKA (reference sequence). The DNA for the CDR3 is TGCAGTGCTACGGGCAGGGACGGATACGAGCAGTACTTC. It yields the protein CSATGRDGYEQYF.

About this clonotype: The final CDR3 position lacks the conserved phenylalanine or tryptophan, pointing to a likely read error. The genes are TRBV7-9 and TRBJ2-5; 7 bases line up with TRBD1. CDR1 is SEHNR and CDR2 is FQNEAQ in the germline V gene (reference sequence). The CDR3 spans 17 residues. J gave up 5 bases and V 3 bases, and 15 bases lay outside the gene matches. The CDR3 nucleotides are TGTGCCAGCAGCTTTCAGAGACAGGGAGTTATTTGGGAGACCCAGTACCTC. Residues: CASSFQRQGVIWETQYL.

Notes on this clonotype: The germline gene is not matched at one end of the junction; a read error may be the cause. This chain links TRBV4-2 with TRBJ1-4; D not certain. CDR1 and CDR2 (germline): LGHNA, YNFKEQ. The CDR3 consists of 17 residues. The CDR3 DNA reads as TGTGCCAGCAGCCAGATGGATCGAGGTGGAACTAATGAAAAACTGCTTTTT. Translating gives CASSQMDRGGTNEKLLF.

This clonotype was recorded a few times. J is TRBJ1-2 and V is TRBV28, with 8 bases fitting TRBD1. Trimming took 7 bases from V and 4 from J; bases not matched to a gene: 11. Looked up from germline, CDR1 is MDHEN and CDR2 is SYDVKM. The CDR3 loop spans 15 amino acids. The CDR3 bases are TGTGCCAGCACCCTCTCAGGGGGCGTCGGCTATGGCTACACCTTC. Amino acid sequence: CASTLSGGVGYGYTF.

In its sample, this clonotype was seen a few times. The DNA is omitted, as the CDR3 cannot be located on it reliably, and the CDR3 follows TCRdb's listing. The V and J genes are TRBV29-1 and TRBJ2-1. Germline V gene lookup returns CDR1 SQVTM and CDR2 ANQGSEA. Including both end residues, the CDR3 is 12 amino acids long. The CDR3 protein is CSVPDFGNEQFF.

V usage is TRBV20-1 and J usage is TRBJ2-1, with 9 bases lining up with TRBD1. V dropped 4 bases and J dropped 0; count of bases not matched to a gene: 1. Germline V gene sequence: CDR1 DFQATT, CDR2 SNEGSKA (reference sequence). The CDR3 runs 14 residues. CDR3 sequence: CSAMTGGSYNEQFF. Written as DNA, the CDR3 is TGCAGTGCTATGACAGGGGGCTCCTACAATGAGCAGTTCTTC.

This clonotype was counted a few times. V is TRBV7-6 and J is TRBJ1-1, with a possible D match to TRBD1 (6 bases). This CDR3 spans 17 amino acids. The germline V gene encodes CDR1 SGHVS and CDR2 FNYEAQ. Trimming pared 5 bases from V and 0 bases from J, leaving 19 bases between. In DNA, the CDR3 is TGTGCCAGCAGCCCCGGGACCCCGGACAGAGTGAACACTGAAGCTTTCTTT. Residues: CASSPGTPDRVNTEAFF.

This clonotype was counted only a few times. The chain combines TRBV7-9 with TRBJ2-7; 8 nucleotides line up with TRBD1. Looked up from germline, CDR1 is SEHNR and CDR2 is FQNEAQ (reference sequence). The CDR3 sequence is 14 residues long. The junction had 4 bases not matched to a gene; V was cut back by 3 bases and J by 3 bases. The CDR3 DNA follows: TGTGCCAGCAGCTTTGGACAGGGTTACTACGAGCAGTACTTC. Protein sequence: CASSFGQGYYEQYF.

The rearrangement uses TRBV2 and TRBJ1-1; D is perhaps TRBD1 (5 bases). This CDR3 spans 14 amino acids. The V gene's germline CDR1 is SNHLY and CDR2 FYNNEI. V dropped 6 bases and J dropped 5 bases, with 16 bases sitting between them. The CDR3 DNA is TGTGCCAGCAGCTTCGACAGTAGGAGGACTGAAGCTTTCTTT. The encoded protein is CASSFDSRRTEAFF. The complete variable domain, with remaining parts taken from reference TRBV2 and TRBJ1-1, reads EPEVTQTPSHQVTQMGQEVILRCVPISNHLYFYWYRQILGQKVEFLVSFYNNEISEKSEIFDDQFSVERPDGSNFTLKIRSTKLEDSAMYFCASSFDSRRTEAFFGQGTRLTVV.

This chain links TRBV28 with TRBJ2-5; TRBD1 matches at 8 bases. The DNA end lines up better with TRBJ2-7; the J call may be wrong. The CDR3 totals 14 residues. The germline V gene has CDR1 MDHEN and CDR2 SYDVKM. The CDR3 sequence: CASSLTGAAYEQYF. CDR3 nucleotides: TGTGCCAGCAGTTTGACAGGGGCGGCCTACGAGCAGTACTTC.

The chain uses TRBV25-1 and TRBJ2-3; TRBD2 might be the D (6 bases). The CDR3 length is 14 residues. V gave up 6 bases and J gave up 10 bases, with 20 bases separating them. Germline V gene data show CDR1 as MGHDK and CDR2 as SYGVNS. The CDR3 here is CASRLAGGERAQYF. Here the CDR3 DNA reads TGTGCCAGCAGACTAGCAGGAGGGGAGAGGGCGCAGTATTTT. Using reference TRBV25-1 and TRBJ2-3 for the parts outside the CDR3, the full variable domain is EADIYQTPRYLVIGTGKKITLECSQTMGHDKMYWYQQDPGMELHLIHYSYGVNSTEKGDLSSESTVSRIRTEHFPLTLESARPSHTSQYLCASRLAGGERAQYFGPGTRLTVL.

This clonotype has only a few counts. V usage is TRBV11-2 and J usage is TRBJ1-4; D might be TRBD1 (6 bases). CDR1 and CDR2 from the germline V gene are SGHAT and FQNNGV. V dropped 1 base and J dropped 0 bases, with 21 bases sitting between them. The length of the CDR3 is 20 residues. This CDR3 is CASSLVSVGGAGSTNEKLFF. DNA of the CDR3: TGTGCCAGCAGCTTAGTTTCCGTCGGGGGCGCGGGATCAACTAATGAAAAACTGTTTTTT.

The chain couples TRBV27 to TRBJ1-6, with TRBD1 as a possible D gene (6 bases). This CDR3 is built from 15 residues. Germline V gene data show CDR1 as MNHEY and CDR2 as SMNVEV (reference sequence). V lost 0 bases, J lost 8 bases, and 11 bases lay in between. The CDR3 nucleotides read TGTGCCAGCAGTTTATCGGCAGGGGTGGATTCACCCCTCCACTTT. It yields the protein CASSLSAGVDSPLHF.

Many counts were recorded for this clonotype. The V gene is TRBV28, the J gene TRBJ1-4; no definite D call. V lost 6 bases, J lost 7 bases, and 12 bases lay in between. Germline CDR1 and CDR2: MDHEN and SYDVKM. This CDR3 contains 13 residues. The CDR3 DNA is TGTGCCAGCAGCCCCTCCGGGATTGAAAAACTGTTTTTT. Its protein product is CASSPSGIEKLFF.

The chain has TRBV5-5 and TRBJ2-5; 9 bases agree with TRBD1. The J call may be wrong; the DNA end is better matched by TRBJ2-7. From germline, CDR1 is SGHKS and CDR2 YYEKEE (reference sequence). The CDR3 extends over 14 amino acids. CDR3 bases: TGTGCCAGCAGCTTACAGGGGGCAGTATACGAGCAGTACTTC. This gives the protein CASSLQGAVYEQYF.

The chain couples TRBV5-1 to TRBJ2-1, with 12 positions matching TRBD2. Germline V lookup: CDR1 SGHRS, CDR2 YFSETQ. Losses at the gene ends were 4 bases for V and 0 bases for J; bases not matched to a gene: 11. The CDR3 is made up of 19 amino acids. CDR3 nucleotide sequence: TGCGCCAGCAGCACCGGGACTAGCGGGTTTGGGAGCTCCTACAATGAGCAGTTCTTC. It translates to CASSTGTSGFGSSYNEQFF.

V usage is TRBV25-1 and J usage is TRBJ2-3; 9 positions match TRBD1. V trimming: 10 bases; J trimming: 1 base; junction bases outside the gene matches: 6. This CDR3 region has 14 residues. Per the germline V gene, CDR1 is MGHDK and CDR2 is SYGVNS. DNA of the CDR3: TGTGCCACCAAGGACAGGGGTCGCACAGATACGCAGTATTTT. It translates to CATKDRGRTDTQYF.

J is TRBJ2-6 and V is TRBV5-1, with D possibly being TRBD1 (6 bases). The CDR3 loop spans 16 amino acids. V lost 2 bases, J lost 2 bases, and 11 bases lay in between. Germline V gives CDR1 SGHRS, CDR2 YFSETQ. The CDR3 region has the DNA TGCGCCAGCAGCTTTCCCAGGGGCCCTGGGGCCAACGTCCTGACTTTC. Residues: CASSFPRGPGANVLTF.

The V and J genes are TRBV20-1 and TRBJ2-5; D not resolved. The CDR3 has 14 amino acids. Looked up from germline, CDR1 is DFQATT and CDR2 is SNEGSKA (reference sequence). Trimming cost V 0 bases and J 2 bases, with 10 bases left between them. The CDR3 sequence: CSARDGLKQETQYF. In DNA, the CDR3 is TGCAGTGCTAGAGATGGGCTCAAACAAGAGACCCAGTACTTC.

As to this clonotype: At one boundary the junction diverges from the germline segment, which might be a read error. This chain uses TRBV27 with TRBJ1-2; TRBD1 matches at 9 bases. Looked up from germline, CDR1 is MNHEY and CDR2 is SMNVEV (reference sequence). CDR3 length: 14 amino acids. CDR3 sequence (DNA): TGTGCCGGCAGTTCAGGGACAGGGAAAAGTGGCTACACCTTC. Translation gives CAGSSGTGKSGYTF.